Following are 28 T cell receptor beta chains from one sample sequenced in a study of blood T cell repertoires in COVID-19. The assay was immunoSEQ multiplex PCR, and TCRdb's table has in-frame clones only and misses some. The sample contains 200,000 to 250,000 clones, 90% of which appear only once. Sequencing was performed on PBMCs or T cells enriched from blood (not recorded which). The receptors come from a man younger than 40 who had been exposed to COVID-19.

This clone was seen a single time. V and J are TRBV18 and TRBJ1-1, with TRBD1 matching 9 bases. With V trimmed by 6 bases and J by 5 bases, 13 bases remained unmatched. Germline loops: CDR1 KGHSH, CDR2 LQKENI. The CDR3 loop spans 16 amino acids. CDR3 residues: CASSPGQGVGGTEAFF. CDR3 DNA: TGTGCCAGCTCCCCGGGACAGGGTGTAGGTGGGACTGAAGCTTTCTTT.

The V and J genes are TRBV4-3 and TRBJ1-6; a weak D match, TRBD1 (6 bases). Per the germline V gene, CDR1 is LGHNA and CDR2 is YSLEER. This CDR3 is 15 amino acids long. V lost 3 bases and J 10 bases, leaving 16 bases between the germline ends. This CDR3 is CASSQSGGLGSPLHF. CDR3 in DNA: TGCGCCAGCAGCCAGAGCGGGGGGCTCGGGTCACCCCTCCACTTT.

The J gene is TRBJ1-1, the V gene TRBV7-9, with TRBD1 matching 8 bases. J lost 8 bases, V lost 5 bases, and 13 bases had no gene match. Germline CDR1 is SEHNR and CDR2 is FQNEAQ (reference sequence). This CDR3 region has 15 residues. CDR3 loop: CASSTIPGQVGEAFF. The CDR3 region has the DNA TGTGCCAGCAGCACAATCCCGGGACAGGTTGGAGAAGCTTTCTTT.

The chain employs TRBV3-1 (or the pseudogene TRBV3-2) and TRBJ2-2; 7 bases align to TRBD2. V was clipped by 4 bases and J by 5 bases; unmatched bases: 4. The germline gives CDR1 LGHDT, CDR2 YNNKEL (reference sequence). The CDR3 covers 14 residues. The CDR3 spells CASSPHGGTGELFF. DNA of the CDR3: TGTGCCAGCAGCCCCCACGGGGGGACCGGGGAGCTGTTTTTT.

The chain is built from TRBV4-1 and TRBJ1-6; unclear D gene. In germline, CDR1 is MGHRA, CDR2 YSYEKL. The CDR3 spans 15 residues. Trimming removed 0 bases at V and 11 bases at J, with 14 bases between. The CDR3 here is CASSQEEYGTPPLHF. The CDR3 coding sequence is TGCGCCAGCAGCCAAGAGGAGTATGGAACCCCACCCCTCCACTTT.

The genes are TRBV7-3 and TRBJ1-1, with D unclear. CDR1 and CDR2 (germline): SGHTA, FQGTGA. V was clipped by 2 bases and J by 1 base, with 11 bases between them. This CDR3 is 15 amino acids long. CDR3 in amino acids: CASSLGGIRNTEAFF. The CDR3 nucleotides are TGTGCCAGCAGCTTAGGCGGGATTCGGAACACTGAAGCTTTCTTT.

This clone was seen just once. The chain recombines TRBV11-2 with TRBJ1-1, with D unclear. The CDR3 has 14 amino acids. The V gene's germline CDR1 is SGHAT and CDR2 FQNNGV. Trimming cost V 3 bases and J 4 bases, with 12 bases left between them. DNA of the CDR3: TGTGCCAGCAGCTTGTCAGCAGGCATCACTGAAGCTTTCTTT. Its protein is CASSLSAGITEAFF.

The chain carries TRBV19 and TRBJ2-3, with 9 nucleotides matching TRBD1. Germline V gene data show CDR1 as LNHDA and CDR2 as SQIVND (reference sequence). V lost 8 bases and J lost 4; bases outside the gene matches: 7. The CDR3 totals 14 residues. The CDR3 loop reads CASAGDRESDTQYF. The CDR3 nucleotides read TGTGCCAGTGCCGGGGACAGGGAATCAGATACGCAGTATTTT.

The CDR3: CASSRTASNQPQHF. CDR3 DNA: TGTGCCAGCAGTCGGACAGCTAGCAATCAGCCCCAGCATTTT. This chain joins TRBV6-5 and TRBJ1-5, with D possibly matching TRBD1 (6 bases). The germline CDR1 and CDR2 sequences are MNHEY and SVGAGI. This CDR3 comprises 14 residues. The ends were cut back, 5 bases at V and 0 bases at J, with 8 bases in the middle.

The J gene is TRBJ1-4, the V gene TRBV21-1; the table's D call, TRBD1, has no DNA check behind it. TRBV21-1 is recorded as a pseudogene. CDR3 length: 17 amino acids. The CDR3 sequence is CASSKVHRDRGQVELFF. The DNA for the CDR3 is TGTGCCAGCAGCAAAGTTCACCGGGACAGGGGGCAAGTAGAACTGTTTTTT.

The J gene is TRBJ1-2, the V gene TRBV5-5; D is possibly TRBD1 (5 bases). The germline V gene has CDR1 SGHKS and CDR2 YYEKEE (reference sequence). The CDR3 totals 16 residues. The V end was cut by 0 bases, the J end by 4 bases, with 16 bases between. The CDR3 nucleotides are TGTGCCAGCAGCTTGGCGCAGGGCGGTGTCGGCTATGGCTACACCTTC. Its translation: CASSLAQGGVGYGYTF.

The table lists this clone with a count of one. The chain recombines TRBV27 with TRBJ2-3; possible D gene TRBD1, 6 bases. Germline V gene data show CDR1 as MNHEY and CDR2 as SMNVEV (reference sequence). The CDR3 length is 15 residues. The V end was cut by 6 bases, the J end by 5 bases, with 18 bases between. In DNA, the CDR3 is TGTGCCAGCAGCCAGGGGACGAAAGGTGTAGATACGCAGTATTTT. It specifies CASSQGTKGVDTQYF.

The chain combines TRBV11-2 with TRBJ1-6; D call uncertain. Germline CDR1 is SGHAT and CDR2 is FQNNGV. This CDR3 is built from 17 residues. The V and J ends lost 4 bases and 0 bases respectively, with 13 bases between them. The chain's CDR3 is CASSSRKTGSYNSPLHF. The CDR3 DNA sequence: TGTGCCAGCAGCTCTAGAAAGACTGGCTCCTATAATTCACCCCTCCACTTT.

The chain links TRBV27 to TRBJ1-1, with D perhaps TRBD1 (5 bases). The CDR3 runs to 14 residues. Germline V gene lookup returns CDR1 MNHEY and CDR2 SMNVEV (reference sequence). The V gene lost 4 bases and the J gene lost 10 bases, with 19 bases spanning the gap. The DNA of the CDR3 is TGTGCCAGCAGTTCTCTCAGACTGGGGCTCTCAGCTTTCTTT. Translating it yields CASSSLRLGLSAFF.

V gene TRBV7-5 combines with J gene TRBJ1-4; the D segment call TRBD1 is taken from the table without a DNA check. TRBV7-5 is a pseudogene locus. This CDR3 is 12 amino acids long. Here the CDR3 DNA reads TGTGTCAGAAGCTGGGGACAGGGGGATCTGTTTTTT. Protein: CVRSWGQGDLFF.

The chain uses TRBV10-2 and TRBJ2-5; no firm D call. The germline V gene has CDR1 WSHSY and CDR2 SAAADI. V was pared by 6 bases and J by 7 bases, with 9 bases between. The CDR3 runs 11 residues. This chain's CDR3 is CASRARGTQYF. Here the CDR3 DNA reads TGCGCCAGCAGGGCCAGAGGGACCCAGTACTTC.

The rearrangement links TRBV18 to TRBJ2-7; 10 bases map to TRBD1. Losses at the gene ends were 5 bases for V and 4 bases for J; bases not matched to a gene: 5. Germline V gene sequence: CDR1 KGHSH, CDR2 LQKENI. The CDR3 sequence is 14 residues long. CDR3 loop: CASSGTGVGYEQYF. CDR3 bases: TGTGCCAGCTCAGGGACAGGGGTCGGGTACGAGCAGTACTTC. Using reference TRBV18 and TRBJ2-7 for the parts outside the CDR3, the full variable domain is NAGVMQNPRHLVRRRGQEARLRCSPMKGHSHVYWYRQLPEEGLKFMVYLQKENIIDESGMPKERFSAEFPKEGPSILRIQQVVRGDSAAYFCASSGTGVGYEQYFGPGTRLTVT.

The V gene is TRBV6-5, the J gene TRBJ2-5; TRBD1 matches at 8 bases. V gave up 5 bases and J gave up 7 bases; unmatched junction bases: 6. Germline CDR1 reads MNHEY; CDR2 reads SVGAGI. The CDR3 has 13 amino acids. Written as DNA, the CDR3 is TGTGCCAGCAGTCAGGGACAGGAGCGGACCCAGTACTTC. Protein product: CASSQGQERTQYF.

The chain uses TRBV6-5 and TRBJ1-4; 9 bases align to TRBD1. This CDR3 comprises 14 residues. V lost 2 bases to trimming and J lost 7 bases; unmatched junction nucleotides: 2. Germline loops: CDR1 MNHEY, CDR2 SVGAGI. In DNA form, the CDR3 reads TGTGCCAGCAGTTACCTGGGACAGGGTGAAAAACTGTTTTTT. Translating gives CASSYLGQGEKLFF.

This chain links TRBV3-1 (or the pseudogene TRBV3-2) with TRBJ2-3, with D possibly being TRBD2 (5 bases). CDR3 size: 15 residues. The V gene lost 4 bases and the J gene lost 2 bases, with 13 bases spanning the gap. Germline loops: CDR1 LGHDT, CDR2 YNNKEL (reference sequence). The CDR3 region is CASSLWTRFTDTQYF. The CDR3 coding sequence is TGTGCCAGCAGCCTATGGACTCGCTTCACAGATACGCAGTATTTT.

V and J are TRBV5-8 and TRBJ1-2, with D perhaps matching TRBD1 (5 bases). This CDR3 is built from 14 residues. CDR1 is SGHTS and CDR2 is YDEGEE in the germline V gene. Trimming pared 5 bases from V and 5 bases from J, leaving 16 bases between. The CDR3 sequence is CASRSSRGRYGYTF. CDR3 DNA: TGTGCCAGCAGGAGTAGCCGGGGGAGATATGGCTACACCTTC.

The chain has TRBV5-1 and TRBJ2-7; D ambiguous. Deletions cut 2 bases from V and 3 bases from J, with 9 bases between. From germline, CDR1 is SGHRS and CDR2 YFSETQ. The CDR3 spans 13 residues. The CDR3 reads CASSFGQRYEQYF. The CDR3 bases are TGCGCCAGCAGCTTCGGCCAGCGCTACGAGCAGTACTTC.

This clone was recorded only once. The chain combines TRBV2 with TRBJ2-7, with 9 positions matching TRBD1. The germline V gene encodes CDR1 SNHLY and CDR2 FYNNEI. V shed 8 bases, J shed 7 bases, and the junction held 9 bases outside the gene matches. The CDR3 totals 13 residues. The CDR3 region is CASRDRAFGEQYF. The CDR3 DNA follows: TGTGCCAGCCGGGACAGGGCTTTTGGGGAGCAGTACTTC.

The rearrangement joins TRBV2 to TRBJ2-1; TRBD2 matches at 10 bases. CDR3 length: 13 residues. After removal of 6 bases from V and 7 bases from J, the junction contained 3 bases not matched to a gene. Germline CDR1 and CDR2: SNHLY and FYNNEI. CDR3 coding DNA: TGTGCCAGCAGCGGGGGACTAGCGAATGAGCAGTTCTTC. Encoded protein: CASSGGLANEQFF.

The CDR3 bases are TGTGCCAGCAGGAGAGGAGGGGTTCTAAGAGAGACCCAGTACTTC. As protein: CASRRGGVLRETQYF. The V and J genes are TRBV7-2 and TRBJ2-5, with D perhaps TRBD2 (6 bases). Germline loops: CDR1 SGHTA, CDR2 FQGNSA. V gave up 6 bases and J gave up 4 bases, with 18 bases separating them. There are 15 residues in the CDR3.

CDR3 coding DNA: TGTGCCAGCTCAACAACCAATCAGCCCCAGCATTTT. As protein: CASSTTNQPQHF. The V gene is TRBV18, the J gene TRBJ1-5; D ambiguous. V was clipped by 5 bases and J by 3 bases, with 5 bases between them. The CDR3 extends over 12 amino acids. Germline lookup yields CDR1 KGHSH and CDR2 LQKENI.

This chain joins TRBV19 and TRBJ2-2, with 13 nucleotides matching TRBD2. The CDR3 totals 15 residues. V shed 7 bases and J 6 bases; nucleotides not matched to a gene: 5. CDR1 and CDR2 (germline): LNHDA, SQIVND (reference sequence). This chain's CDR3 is CASTTSGGAPGELFF. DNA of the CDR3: TGTGCCAGTACTACTAGCGGGGGGGCCCCCGGGGAGCTGTTTTTT.

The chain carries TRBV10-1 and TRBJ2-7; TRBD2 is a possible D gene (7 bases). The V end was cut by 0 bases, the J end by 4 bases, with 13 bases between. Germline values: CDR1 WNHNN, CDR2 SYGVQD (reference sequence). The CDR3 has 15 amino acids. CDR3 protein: CASSESLGGAYEQYF. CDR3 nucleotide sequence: TGCGCCAGCAGTGAGTCGTTGGGGGGGGCATACGAGCAGTACTTC.